This T cell receptor (beta chain) was retrieved from a study of T cells in localized non-small cell lung cancer. Whole-study results and caveats: Clonality of T cells reached its maximum in uninvolved adjacent lung, surpassing tumor. One tumor region alone was sequenced, and heterogeneity therefore remains possible. With higher T cell density in blood came longer overall survival.

Assay used: immunoSEQ multiplex PCR; TCRdb lists only in-frame clones, some missing. The top ten clones hold approximately 15% of a sample with roughly 3,000 clones, 29% of them seen once. This clone appeared many times. The antigen is undetermined. The clonotype originates from a female donor over 55 with stage I lung adenocarcinoma. The sequenced sample was lung tumor tissue, obtained before any cancer treatment.

This CDR3 is CASSLGAATTTDTQYF. Here the CDR3 DNA reads TGTGCCAGCAGCTTAGGGGCCGCTACCACAACAGATACGCAGTATTTT. This chain joins TRBV11-3 and TRBJ2-3; D unclear. The CDR3 runs 16 residues. Germline assignment: CDR1 SGHNT and CDR2 YENEEA. The V and J ends lost 1 base and 3 bases respectively, with 14 bases between them.